Reported below is one T cell receptor (beta chain). The data were taken from a study of long-term antiretroviral therapy in people with HIV. Study background: Samples collected earliest predate the 2015 immediate-ART recommendation by about a decade.

CDR1 and CDR2 from the germline V gene are SGHAT and FQNNGV. Trimming cost V 1 base and J 1 base, with 14 bases left between them. The length of the CDR3 is 16 residues. The libraries were made with immunoSEQ v3.0 at survey level. Only in-frame clones appear in the TCRdb table, and some are missing; sequencing was by immunoSEQ multiplex PCR. The sample has about 30,000 clones; around 89% are singletons. The TCR comes from a man in his fifties with HIV. The chain recombines TRBV11-2 with TRBJ2-7, with D perhaps being TRBD1 or TRBD2 (6 bases each). The sequencing here drew on unsorted PBMCs, taken 3.2 years before starting antiretroviral therapy. The CDR3 loop is CASSLGWGARSYEQYF. The CDR3 DNA reads as TGTGCCAGCAGCTTAGGGTGGGGGGCCCGATCCTACGAGCAGTACTTC.